The 14 T cell receptor beta chains listed next were all sequenced from one sample in a study of blood T cells in healthy people across ages. A second PCR, run for roughly 7 to 11 cycles, used a sample-barcoded 5' primer plus a J-beta primer mix. TCRdb recomputed calls from the 5' RACE reads with MiXCR, one row per CDR3 protein. The sample yields about 800,000 distinct CDR3 sequences, 46% seen once. Sequencing input: blood. Source of these receptors: an elderly man in good health.

This clonotype was counted between two and nine times. The chain carries TRBV28 and TRBJ2-3; 8 bases are a match to TRBD2. The CDR3 consists of 15 residues. Germline CDR1 reads MDHEN; CDR2 reads SYDVKM. Trimming at V came to 5 bases and at J to 0 bases, leaving 4 bases not matched to a gene. CDR3 sequence reads: CASSPGGESTDTQYF. For the CDR3, the DNA is TGTGCCAGCAGTCCCGGGGGGGAGAGCACAGATACGCAGTATTTT.

The chain combines TRBV5-5 with TRBJ1-1; tentatively, D is TRBD1 (5 bases). Trimming took off 4 bases at V and 2 bases at J, with 9 bases between the two ends. Looked up from germline, CDR1 is SGHKS and CDR2 is YYEKEE (reference sequence). The CDR3 runs 13 residues. CDR3 in amino acids: CASSMGENTEAFF. CDR3 nucleotides: TGTGCCAGCAGCATGGGGGAAAACACTGAAGCTTTCTTT.

This clonotype was observed a single time. An end of the junction differs from the germline gene, which may be a read error. CDR3 coding DNA: TGTGCCAGCAGCGCCCACCGGGACAGGGCTCTCACAGATACGCGGTATTTT. It is translated as CASSAHRDRALTDTRYF. The V gene is TRBV12-3 or TRBV12-4, the J gene TRBJ2-3; 9 bases fit TRBD1. The CDR3 extends over 17 amino acids.

The gene calls are TRBV4-1 and TRBJ2-5; TRBD1 agrees at 10 bases. The J call could be wrong; TRBJ2-7 is a better fit for the DNA end. Germline-derived CDR1 and CDR2 are MGHRA and YSYEKL. CDR3 length: 16 amino acids. CDR3 coding DNA: TGCGCCAGCAGCCAAGCTCAAGGGACAGGGGCCTACGAGCAGTACTTC. Protein sequence: CASSQAQGTGAYEQYF.

This clonotype has just a few counts. The chain is built from TRBV7-2 and TRBJ1-5; D is perhaps TRBD1 (5 bases). This CDR3 is 14 amino acids long. V lost 6 bases and J lost 5, with 14 bases in between. Germline values: CDR1 SGHTA, CDR2 FQGNSA. The CDR3 nucleotides read TGTGCCAGCAGTCCAACAGGTGTGCATCAGCCCCAGCATTTT. This codes for CASSPTGVHQPQHF.

This chain joins TRBV20-1 and TRBJ1-1, with 11 nucleotides matching TRBD1. V gave up 1 base and J gave up 5 bases; unmatched junction bases: 6. This CDR3 comprises 15 residues. CDR1 and CDR2 from the germline V gene are DFQATT and SNEGSKA (reference sequence). The CDR3 protein is CSARVNRDRGTEAFF. In DNA form, the CDR3 reads TGCAGTGCTAGAGTTAACCGGGACAGGGGGACTGAAGCTTTCTTT.

The chain has TRBV2 and TRBJ2-7; a weak D match, TRBD2 (5 bases). The CDR3 is 14 amino acids. Germline V lookup: CDR1 SNHLY, CDR2 FYNNEI. V lost 1 base and J 1 base, leaving 8 bases between the germline ends. CDR3 residues: CASSEVSVSYEQYF. The CDR3 coding sequence is TGTGCCAGCAGTGAAGTTAGCGTATCCTACGAGCAGTACTTC.

This clonotype was detected a few times. V and J are TRBV4-2 and TRBJ2-1; possibly TRBD2 for D (6 bases). Trimming took 0 bases from V and 5 from J, leaving 14 bases between them. Germline V gives CDR1 LGHNA, CDR2 YNFKEQ. The CDR3 length is 16 residues. The CDR3 here is CASSQDAGPSHNEQFF. As DNA, the CDR3 is TGTGCCAGCAGCCAAGATGCGGGGCCTTCCCACAATGAGCAGTTCTTC.

This chain uses TRBV7-6 with TRBJ2-1, with D tentatively TRBD1 (6 bases). Deletions cut 5 bases from V and 8 bases from J, with 19 bases between. This CDR3 has 15 residues. Germline V CDR1 and CDR2: SGHVS, FNYEAQ. The CDR3 region is CASSLTTGSVDEQFF. Written as DNA, the CDR3 is TGTGCCAGCAGCCTAACTACAGGGTCTGTCGATGAGCAGTTCTTC.

The chain carries TRBV5-1 and TRBJ2-5; 13 nucleotides match TRBD2. Germline CDR1 SGHRS, CDR2 YFSETQ. Germline trimming cut 4 bases from V and 5 bases from J; bases unmatched to any gene: 8. There are 16 residues in the CDR3. The CDR3, as DNA: TGCGCCAGCAGCCCCTGGACTAGCGGGAGATGGGAGACCCAGTACTTC. Its protein is CASSPWTSGRWETQYF.

The rearrangement uses TRBV27 and TRBJ2-1; 10 bases are a match to TRBD2. The germline V gene has CDR1 MNHEY and CDR2 SMNVEV (reference sequence). Trimming at V came to 8 bases and at J to 4 bases, leaving 8 bases not matched to a gene. The CDR3 totals 15 residues. The CDR3 reads CASAFSGRNYNEQFF. The CDR3 bases are TGTGCCAGCGCTTTTAGCGGGAGGAATTACAATGAGCAGTTCTTC.

This clonotype was observed at least ten times. This chain uses TRBV7-3 with TRBJ2-1; 10 nucleotides align to TRBD2. Germline CDR1 and CDR2: SGHTA and FQGTGA. V trimming: 4 bases; J trimming: 5 bases; junction bases outside the gene matches: 8. The CDR3 spans 16 residues. CDR3 region: CASSSQTSGPNNEQFF. CDR3 in DNA: TGTGCCAGCAGCTCACAGACTAGCGGGCCCAACAATGAGCAGTTCTTC. Full variable domain (remainder filled in from reference TRBV7-3 and TRBJ2-1): GAGVSQTPSNKVTEKGKYVELRCDPISGHTALYWYRQSLGQGPEFLIYFQGTGAADDSGLPNDRFFAVRPEGSVSTLKIQRTERGDSAVYLCASSSQTSGPNNEQFFGPGTRLTVL.

CDR3 nucleotides: TGTGCCACAACGTACAGATCCTACGAGCAGTACTTC. Translation: CATTYRSYEQYF. The V call is TRBV6-2 or TRBV6-3, the J call TRBJ2-7, with D hard to call. The CDR3 contains 12 residues. Per the germline V gene, CDR1 is MNHEY and CDR2 is SVGEGT. V gave up 10 bases and J gave up 1 base, with 11 bases separating them.

The chain employs TRBV12-3 or TRBV12-4 and TRBJ2-1, with 7 bases matching TRBD2. V shed 2 bases, J shed 3 bases, and the junction held 13 bases outside the gene matches. The CDR3 loop spans 18 amino acids. The CDR3 DNA is TGTGCCAGCAGTTTATCGGGAGGTTACGGCGGGAGCTACAATGAGCAGTTCTTC. Translation gives CASSLSGGYGGSYNEQFF.